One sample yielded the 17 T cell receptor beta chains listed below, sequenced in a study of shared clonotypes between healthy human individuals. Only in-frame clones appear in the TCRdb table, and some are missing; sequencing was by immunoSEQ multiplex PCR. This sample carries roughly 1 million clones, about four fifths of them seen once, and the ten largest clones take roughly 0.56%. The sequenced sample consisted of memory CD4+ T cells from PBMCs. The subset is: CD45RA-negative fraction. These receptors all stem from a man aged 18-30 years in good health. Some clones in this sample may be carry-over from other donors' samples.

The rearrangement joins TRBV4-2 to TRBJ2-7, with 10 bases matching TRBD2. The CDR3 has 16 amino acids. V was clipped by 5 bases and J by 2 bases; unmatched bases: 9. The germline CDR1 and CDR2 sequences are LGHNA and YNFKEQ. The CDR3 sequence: CASSLGSGRAPYEQYF. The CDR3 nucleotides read TGTGCCAGCAGCTTGGGGAGCGGGAGGGCCCCCTACGAGCAGTACTTC.

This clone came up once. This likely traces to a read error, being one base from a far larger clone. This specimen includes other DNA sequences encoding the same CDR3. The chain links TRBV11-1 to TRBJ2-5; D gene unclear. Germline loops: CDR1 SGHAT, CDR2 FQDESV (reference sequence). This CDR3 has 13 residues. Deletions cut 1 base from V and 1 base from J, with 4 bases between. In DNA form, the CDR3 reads TGTGCCAGCAGCTTAGGATCCCAAGAGACCCAGTACTTC. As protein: CASSLGSQETQYF.

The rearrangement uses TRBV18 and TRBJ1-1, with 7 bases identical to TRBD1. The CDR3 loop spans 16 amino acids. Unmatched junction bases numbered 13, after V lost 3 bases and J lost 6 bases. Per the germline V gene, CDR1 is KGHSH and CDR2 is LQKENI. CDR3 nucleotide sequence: TGTGCCAGCTCACCTGGTGAGGGGGCCCAGGCCTCTGAAGCTTTCTTT. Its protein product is CASSPGEGAQASEAFF.

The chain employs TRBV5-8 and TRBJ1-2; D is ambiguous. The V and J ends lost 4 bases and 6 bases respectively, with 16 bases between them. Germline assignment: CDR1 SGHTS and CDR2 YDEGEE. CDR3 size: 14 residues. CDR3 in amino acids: CASSVGPGGDGYTF. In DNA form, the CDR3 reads TGTGCCAGCAGCGTCGGGCCCGGCGGTGATGGCTACACCTTC.

The CDR3 here is CASSPNTGSVTGELFF. For the CDR3, the DNA is TGCGCCAGCAGCCCCAATACGGGGTCGGTCACCGGGGAGCTGTTTTTT. The V gene is TRBV5-1, the J gene TRBJ2-2; D perhaps matches TRBD2 (5 bases). The CDR3 length is 16 residues. CDR1 and CDR2 (germline): SGHRS, YFSETQ. V dropped 4 bases and J dropped 4 bases, with 17 bases sitting between them.

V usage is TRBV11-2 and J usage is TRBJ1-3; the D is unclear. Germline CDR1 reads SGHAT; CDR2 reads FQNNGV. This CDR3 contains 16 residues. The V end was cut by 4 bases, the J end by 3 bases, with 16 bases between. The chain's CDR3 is CASSSSGQASGNTIYF. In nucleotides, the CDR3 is TGTGCCAGCAGCTCCTCTGGGCAGGCTAGTGGAAACACCATATATTTT.

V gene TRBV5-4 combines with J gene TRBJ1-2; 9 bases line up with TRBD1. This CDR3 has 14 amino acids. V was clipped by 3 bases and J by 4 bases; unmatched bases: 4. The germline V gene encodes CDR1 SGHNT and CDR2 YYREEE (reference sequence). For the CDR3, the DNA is TGTGCCAGCAGCTCTACAGGGGGCGCCTATGGCTACACCTTC. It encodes CASSSTGGAYGYTF.

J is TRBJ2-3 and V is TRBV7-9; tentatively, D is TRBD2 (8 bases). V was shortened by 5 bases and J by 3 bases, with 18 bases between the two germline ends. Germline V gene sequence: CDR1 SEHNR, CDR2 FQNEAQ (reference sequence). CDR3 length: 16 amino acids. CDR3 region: CASSKGQPGGTDTQYF. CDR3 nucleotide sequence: TGTGCCAGCAGCAAGGGACAGCCGGGGGGGACAGATACGCAGTATTTT. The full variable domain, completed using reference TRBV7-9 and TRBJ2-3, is DTGVSQNPRHKITKRGQNVTFRCDPISEHNRLYWYRQTLGQGPEFLTYFQNEAQLEKSRLLSDRFSAERPKGSFSTLEIQRTEQGDSAMYLCASSKGQPGGTDTQYFGPGTRLTVL.

CDR3 bases: TGTGCCAGCAGCCCAGGGGGGACGGTCCTCTATGGCTACACCTTC. Translating it yields CASSPGGTVLYGYTF. This rearrangement joins TRBV7-9 to TRBJ1-2, with 7 bases fitting TRBD1. There are 15 residues in the CDR3. Germline trimming cut 5 bases from V and 4 bases from J; bases unmatched to any gene: 10. CDR1 is SEHNR, CDR2 FQNEAQ, per germline (reference sequence). Full variable domain (outside the CDR3, taken from reference TRBV7-9 and TRBJ1-2): DTGVSQNPRHKITKRGQNVTFRCDPISEHNRLYWYRQTLGQGPEFLTYFQNEAQLEKSRLLSDRFSAERPKGSFSTLEIQRTEQGDSAMYLCASSPGGTVLYGYTFGSGTRLTVV.

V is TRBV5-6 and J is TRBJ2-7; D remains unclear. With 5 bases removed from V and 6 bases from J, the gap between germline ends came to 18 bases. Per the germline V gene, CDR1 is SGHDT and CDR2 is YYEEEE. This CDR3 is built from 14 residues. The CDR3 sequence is CASRGYSPPAEQYF. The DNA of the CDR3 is TGTGCCAGCAGGGGATACAGCCCCCCCGCCGAGCAGTACTTC. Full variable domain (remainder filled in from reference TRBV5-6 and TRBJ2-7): DAGVTQSPTHLIKTRGQQVTLRCSPKSGHDTVSWYQQALGQGPQFIFQYYEEEERQRGNFPDRFSGHQFPNYSSELNVNALLLGDSALYLCASRGYSPPAEQYFGPGTRLTVT.

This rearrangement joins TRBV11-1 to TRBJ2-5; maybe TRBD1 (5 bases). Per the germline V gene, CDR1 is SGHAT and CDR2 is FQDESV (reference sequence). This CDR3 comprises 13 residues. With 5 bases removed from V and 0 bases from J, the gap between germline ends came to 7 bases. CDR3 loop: CASSDSYQETQYF. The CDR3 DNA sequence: TGTGCCAGCAGCGACAGTTACCAAGAGACCCAGTACTTC. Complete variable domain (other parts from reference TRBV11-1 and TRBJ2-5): EAEVAQSPRYKITEKSQAVAFWCDPISGHATLYWYRQILGQGPELLVQFQDESVVDDSQLPKDRFSAERLKGVDSTLKIQPAELGDSAMYLCASSDSYQETQYFGPGTRLLVL.

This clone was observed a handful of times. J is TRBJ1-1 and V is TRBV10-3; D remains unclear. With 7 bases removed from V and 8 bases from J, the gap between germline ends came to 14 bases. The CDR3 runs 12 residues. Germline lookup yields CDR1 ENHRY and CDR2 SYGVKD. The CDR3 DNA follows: TGTGCCATCAATTCGCAAGGGCTAGAAGCTTTCTTT. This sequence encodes CAINSQGLEAFF.

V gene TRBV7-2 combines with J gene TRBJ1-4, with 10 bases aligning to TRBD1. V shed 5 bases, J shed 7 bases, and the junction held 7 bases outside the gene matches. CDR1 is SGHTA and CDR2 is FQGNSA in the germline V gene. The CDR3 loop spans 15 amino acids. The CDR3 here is CASSASGTGVEKLFF. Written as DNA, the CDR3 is TGTGCCAGCAGCGCCTCCGGGACAGGGGTTGAAAAACTGTTTTTT. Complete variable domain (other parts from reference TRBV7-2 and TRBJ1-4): GAGVSQSPSNKVTEKGKDVELRCDPISGHTALYWYRQSLGQGLEFLIYFQGNSAPDKSGLPSDRFSAERTGGSVSTLTIQRTQQEDSAVYLCASSASGTGVEKLFFGSGTQLSVL.

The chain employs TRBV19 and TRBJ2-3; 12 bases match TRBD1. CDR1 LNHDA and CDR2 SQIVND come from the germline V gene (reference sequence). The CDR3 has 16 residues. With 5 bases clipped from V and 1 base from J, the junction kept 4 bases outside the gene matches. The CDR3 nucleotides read TGTGCCAGTAGTGCCCGGGACAGGGGGCGCACAGATACGCAGTATTTT. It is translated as CASSARDRGRTDTQYF.

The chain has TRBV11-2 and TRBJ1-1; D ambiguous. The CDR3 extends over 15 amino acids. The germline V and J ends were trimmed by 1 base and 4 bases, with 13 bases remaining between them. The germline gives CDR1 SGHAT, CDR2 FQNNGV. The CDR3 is CASSLARSLGTEAFF. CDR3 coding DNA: TGTGCCAGCAGCTTAGCCCGGAGTCTTGGCACTGAAGCTTTCTTT.

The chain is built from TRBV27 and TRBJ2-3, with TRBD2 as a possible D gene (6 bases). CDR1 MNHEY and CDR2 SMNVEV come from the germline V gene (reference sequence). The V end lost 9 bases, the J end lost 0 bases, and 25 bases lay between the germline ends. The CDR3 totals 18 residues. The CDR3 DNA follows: TGTGCCAGTAATCAGGGTTTTAGCGGTCGCGGGAGCACAGATACGCAGTATTTT. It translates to CASNQGFSGRGSTDTQYF.

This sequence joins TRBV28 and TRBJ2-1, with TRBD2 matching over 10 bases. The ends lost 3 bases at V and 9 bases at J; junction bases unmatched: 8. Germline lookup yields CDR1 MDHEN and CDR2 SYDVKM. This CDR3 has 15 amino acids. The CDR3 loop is CASSFPPSGGGEQFF. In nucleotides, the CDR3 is TGTGCCAGCAGTTTCCCCCCTAGCGGGGGTGGTGAGCAGTTCTTC. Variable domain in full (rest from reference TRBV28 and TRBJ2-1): DVKVTQSSRYLVKRTGEKVFLECVQDMDHENMFWYRQDPGLGLRLIYFSYDVKMKEKGDIPEGYSVSREKKERFSLILESASTNQTSMYLCASSFPPSGGGEQFFGPGTRLTVL.